This entry lists 21 T cell receptor beta chains sequenced from one sample in a study of shared clonotypes between healthy human individuals. Profiled with immunoSEQ multiplex PCR; TCRdb holds only in-frame clones, not every one. The repertoire holds some 2,500,000 clones, with 80% to 95% as singletons. Sequencing was carried out using naive CD4+ T cells from PBMCs. Subset denoted: CD45RA+ positively selected. All receptors come from a man aged 18-30 years in good health. Some clones in this sample may be carry-over from other donors' samples.

The chain recombines TRBV19 with TRBJ2-3, with TRBD2 as a possible D gene (6 bases). Germline CDR1 LNHDA, CDR2 SQIVND (reference sequence). This CDR3 is built from 12 residues. This CDR3 reads CGTGLLGDTQYF. In nucleotides, the CDR3 is TGTGGAACGGGACTCCTCGGAGATACGCAGTATTTT.

Note on this clone: This same CDR3 is encoded by further DNA sequences in the sample. This sequence joins TRBV28 and TRBJ1-2, with 7 bases identical to TRBD1. Germline loops: CDR1 MDHEN, CDR2 SYDVKM. Unmatched junction bases numbered 2, after V lost 4 bases and J lost 0 bases. CDR3 length: 14 amino acids. The DNA of the CDR3 is TGTGCCAGCAGTTCCGGGACAGCTAACTATGGCTACACCTTC. Its protein is CASSSGTANYGYTF.

V usage is TRBV5-8 and J usage is TRBJ1-2; maybe TRBD1 (6 bases). Trimming removed 2 bases at V and 5 bases at J, with 13 bases between. The CDR3 has 14 residues. Germline V gene sequence: CDR1 SGHTS, CDR2 YDEGEE. CDR3 loop: CASSLTGTRYGYTF. The CDR3 nucleotides are TGTGCCAGCAGCTTAACAGGGACTAGGTATGGCTACACCTTC.

The V gene is TRBV14, the J gene TRBJ2-7, with D perhaps TRBD1 or TRBD2 (6 bases each). This CDR3 comprises 13 residues. V lost 1 base and J 6 bases, leaving 10 bases between the germline ends. In germline, CDR1 is SGHDN, CDR2 FVKESK. In nucleotides, the CDR3 is TGTGCCAGCAGCCAAGTACAGGGAGGCGAGCAGTACTTC. As protein: CASSQVQGGEQYF.

V is TRBV5-1 and J is TRBJ1-5, with unresolved D. This CDR3 comprises 15 residues. The ends were cut back, 4 bases at V and 4 bases at J, with 15 bases in the middle. Germline CDR1 is SGHRS and CDR2 is YFSETQ. CDR3 sequence: CASSIGPQKNQPQHF. In DNA form, the CDR3 reads TGCGCCAGCAGCATCGGGCCTCAAAAAAATCAGCCCCAGCATTTT.

The V gene is TRBV5-1, the J gene TRBJ2-1; D is unclear. The germline V and J ends were trimmed by 4 bases and 0 bases, with 8 bases remaining between them. This CDR3 region has 14 residues. Germline lookup yields CDR1 SGHRS and CDR2 YFSETQ. DNA for the CDR3: TGCGCCAGCAGCACAGACCGCTCCTACAATGAGCAGTTCTTC. Protein product: CASSTDRSYNEQFF.

The gene calls are TRBV30 and TRBJ2-1; 8 bases are a match to TRBD2. The CDR3 loop spans 18 amino acids. V was clipped by 1 base and J by 2 bases; unmatched bases: 13. In germline, CDR1 is GTSNPN, CDR2 SVGIG (reference sequence). CDR3 in amino acids: CAWSASRTSRRPYNEQFF. In nucleotides, the CDR3 is TGTGCCTGGAGTGCATCTCGGACTAGCCGACGCCCCTACAATGAGCAGTTCTTC.

This chain joins TRBV7-2 and TRBJ1-1; possible D gene TRBD1, 6 bases. The V and J ends lost 2 bases and 0 bases respectively, with 16 bases between them. Germline assignment: CDR1 SGHTA and CDR2 FQGNSA. The CDR3 spans 17 residues. The CDR3 here is CASSLRRGGQMNTEAFF. The DNA for the CDR3 is TGTGCCAGCAGCTTAAGGCGTGGCGGACAGATGAACACTGAAGCTTTCTTT.

A remark on this clone: Different DNA sequences within this sample yield the same CDR3. V usage is TRBV28 and J usage is TRBJ1-2; D is unclear. V was trimmed by 3 bases and J by 5 bases, leaving 10 bases between them. This CDR3 region has 13 residues. CDR1 and CDR2 from the germline V gene are MDHEN and SYDVKM. The CDR3 DNA follows: TGTGCCAGCAGTTTCCGAGGATGGTATGGCTACACCTTC. As protein: CASSFRGWYGYTF.

The rearrangement uses TRBV6-1 and TRBJ2-5; possibly TRBD1 or TRBD2 for D (7 bases each). V dropped 3 bases and J dropped 9 bases, with 32 bases sitting between them. There are 19 residues in the CDR3. Per the germline V gene, CDR1 is MNHNS and CDR2 is SASEGT. The CDR3 nucleotides are TGTGCCAGCAGTGATCCTTGGGGGAGGGGACAGAGCCTTCGGGGGGCCCAGTACTTC. Translated: CASSDPWGRGQSLRGAQYF.

V usage is TRBV29-1 and J usage is TRBJ2-1; D perhaps matches TRBD2 (5 bases). V dropped 1 base and J dropped 4 bases, with 14 bases sitting between them. CDR1 is SQVTM, CDR2 ANQGSEA, per germline. The CDR3 is 15 residues long. CDR3: CSVEASGIRYNEQFF. CDR3 DNA: TGCAGCGTTGAAGCTTCCGGGATCCGATACAATGAGCAGTTCTTC.

Remarks on this clone: The same CDR3 also results from other DNA sequences found in this sample. The chain couples TRBV7-2 to TRBJ2-5; 15 bases line up with TRBD2. Looked up from germline, CDR1 is SGHTA and CDR2 is FQGNSA. Unmatched junction bases numbered 3, after V lost 5 bases and J lost 5 bases. This CDR3 has 15 residues. The CDR3 nucleotides are TGTGCCAGCAGCCTCGGACTAGCGGGAGGGGAGACCCAGTACTTC. Protein: CASSLGLAGGETQYF.

The chain carries TRBV6-5 and TRBJ2-1; a possible D gene is TRBD2 (5 bases). Germline V gene sequence: CDR1 MNHEY, CDR2 SVGAGI. The CDR3 consists of 15 residues. V lost 8 bases and J lost 0, with 14 bases in between. The CDR3 nucleotides read TGTGCCAGCCTGCCTCGGAGGAGCTCCTACAATGAGCAGTTCTTC. As protein: CASLPRRSSYNEQFF.

The chain carries TRBV4-1 and TRBJ1-5, with D uncertain. Trimming removed 0 bases at V and 2 bases at J, with 14 bases between. The CDR3 spans 17 residues. The germline V gene encodes CDR1 MGHRA and CDR2 YSYEKL. In DNA, the CDR3 is TGCGCCAGCAGCCAAGAGGCCATGGGCTATCGCAATCAGCCCCAGCATTTT. Its protein is CASSQEAMGYRNQPQHF.

The chain links TRBV28 to TRBJ2-5; the match to TRBD2 covers 8 bases. The V gene end was trimmed by 5 bases and the J gene end by 14 bases; junction bases not matched to a gene: 19. Germline-derived CDR1 and CDR2 are MDHEN and SYDVKM. This CDR3 region has 15 residues. CDR3 loop: CASSQRTGGPPGPYF. Written as DNA, the CDR3 is TGTGCCAGCAGTCAACGGACGGGAGGGCCCCCGGGCCCCTACTTC.

V usage is TRBV5-1 and J usage is TRBJ1-2, with 9 nucleotides matching TRBD1. The CDR3 spans 13 residues. Per the germline V gene, CDR1 is SGHRS and CDR2 is YFSETQ. The V and J ends lost 6 bases and 4 bases, in that order; junction bases with no gene match: 4. The CDR3 nucleotides read TGCGCCAGCACCCCGGGACAGGGCTATGGCTACACCTTC. Amino acids: CASTPGQGYGYTF.

The gene calls are TRBV6-6 and TRBJ1-1, with 10 bases matching TRBD1. The CDR3 has 16 amino acids. V lost 3 bases to trimming and J lost 6 bases; unmatched junction nucleotides: 10. Germline V gives CDR1 MNHNY, CDR2 SVGAGI (reference sequence). The CDR3, as DNA: TGTGCCAGCAGTTATTCCGCCGGGACAGGGGTCCCTGAAGCTTTCTTT. It is translated as CASSYSAGTGVPEAFF.

This clone was seen a single time. The V call is TRBV23-1, the J call TRBJ1-2, with TRBD1 identical over 7 bases. TRBV23-1 is assigned to the ORF class and has an uncertain function. The CDR3 is 14 residues long. With 6 bases clipped from V and 9 bases from J, the junction kept 13 bases outside the gene matches. The CDR3 spells CASSPRDRTWRYTF. The CDR3 region has the DNA TGCGCCAGCAGCCCTCGGGACAGAACTTGGCGCTACACCTTC.

The rearrangement links TRBV7-9 to TRBJ2-3; D uncertain. Germline CDR1 is SEHNR and CDR2 is FQNEAQ (reference sequence). The germline V and J ends were trimmed by 1 base and 7 bases, with 6 bases remaining between them. There are 12 residues in the CDR3. The CDR3 protein is CASSLEVYTQYF. The CDR3 DNA sequence: TGTGCCAGCAGCTTAGAGGTGTATACGCAGTATTTT. The variable domain in full, with the rest retrieved from reference TRBV7-9 and TRBJ2-3, is DTGVSQNPRHKITKRGQNVTFRCDPISEHNRLYWYRQTLGQGPEFLTYFQNEAQLEKSRLLSDRFSAERPKGSFSTLEIQRTEQGDSAMYLCASSLEVYTQYFGPGTRLTVL.

The J gene is TRBJ2-7, the V gene TRBV7-9; D may be TRBD1 (5 bases). The CDR3 sequence is 15 residues long. CDR1 SEHNR and CDR2 FQNEAQ come from the germline V gene (reference sequence). Trimming cost V 5 bases and J 4 bases, with 18 bases left between them. In DNA, the CDR3 is TGTGCCAGCAGCCAAAAGACAGCTCTTGGTTACGAGCAGTACTTC. Translated: CASSQKTALGYEQYF.

This chain connects TRBV7-9 to TRBJ2-2; 9 bases fit TRBD1. The trim removed 5 bases at V and 5 bases at J, leaving 6 bases unmatched. The CDR3 runs 15 residues. Germline V gives CDR1 SEHNR, CDR2 FQNEAQ (reference sequence). The CDR3 nucleotides are TGTGCCAGCAGCCCGGACAGGGGAAGTACCGGGGAGCTGTTTTTT. As protein: CASSPDRGSTGELFF.